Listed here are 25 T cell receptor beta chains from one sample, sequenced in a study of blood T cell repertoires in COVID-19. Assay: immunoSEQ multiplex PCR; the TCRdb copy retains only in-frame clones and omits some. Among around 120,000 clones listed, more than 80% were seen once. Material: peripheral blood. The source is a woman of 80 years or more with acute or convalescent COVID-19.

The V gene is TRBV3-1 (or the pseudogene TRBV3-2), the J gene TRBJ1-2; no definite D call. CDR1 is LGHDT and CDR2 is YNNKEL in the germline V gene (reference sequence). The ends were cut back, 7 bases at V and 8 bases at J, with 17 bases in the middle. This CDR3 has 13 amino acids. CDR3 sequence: CASNLAGAGGYTF. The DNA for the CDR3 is TGTGCCAGCAATCTTGCAGGCGCGGGGGGCTACACCTTC.

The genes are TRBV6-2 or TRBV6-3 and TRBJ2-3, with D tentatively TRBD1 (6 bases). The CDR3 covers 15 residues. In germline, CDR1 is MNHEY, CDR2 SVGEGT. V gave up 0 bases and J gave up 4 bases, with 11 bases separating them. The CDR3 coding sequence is TGTGCCAGCAGTTACTCGAACAGGGTGGCAGATACGCAGTATTTT. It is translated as CASSYSNRVADTQYF.

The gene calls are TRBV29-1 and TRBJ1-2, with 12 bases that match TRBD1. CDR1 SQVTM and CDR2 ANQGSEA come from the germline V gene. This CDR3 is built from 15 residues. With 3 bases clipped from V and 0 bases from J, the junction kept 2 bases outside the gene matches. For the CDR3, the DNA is TGCAGCGTTGAGGGGACAGGGGGCCCTAACTATGGCTACACCTTC. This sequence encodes CSVEGTGGPNYGYTF.

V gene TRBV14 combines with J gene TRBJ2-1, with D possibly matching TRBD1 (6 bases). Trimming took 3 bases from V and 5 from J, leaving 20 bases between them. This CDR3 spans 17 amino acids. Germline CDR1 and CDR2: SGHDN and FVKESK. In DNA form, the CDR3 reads TGTGCCAGCAGCCAGCAAACAGGGCCCATCTTCAACAATGAGCAGTTCTTC. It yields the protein CASSQQTGPIFNNEQFF.

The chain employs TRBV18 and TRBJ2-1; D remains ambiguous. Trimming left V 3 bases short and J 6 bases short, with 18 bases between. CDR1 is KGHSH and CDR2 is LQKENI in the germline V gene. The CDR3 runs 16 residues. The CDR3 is CASSPGVTQRPNEQFF. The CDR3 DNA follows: TGTGCCAGCTCACCGGGCGTAACACAGAGACCCAATGAGCAGTTCTTC.

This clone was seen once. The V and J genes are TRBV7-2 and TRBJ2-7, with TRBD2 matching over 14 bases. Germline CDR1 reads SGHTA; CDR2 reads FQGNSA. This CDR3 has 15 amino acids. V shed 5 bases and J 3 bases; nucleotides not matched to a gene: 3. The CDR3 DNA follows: TGTGCCAGCAGCCACGGACTAGCGGGGGGCTACGAGCAGTACTTC. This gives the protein CASSHGLAGGYEQYF.

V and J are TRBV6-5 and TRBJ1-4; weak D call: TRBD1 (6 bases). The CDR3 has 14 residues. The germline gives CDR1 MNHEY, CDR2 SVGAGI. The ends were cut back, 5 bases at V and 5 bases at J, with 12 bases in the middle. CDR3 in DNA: TGTGCCAGCAGTCCAATACAGGGAAATGAAAAACTGTTTTTT. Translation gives CASSPIQGNEKLFF.

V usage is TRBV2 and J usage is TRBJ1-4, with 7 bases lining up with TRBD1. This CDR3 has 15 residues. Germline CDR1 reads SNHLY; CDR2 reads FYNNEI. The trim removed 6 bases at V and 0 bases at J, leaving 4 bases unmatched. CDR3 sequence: CASSSGTATNEKLFF. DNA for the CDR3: TGTGCCAGCAGCTCCGGGACAGCAACTAATGAAAAACTGTTTTTT.

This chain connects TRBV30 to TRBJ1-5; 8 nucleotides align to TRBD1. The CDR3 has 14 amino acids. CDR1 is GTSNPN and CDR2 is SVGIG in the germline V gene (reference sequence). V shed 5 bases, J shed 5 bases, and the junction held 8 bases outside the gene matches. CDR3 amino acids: CAWFLDRVHQPQHF. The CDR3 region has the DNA TGTGCCTGGTTCCTGGACAGGGTCCATCAGCCCCAGCATTTT.

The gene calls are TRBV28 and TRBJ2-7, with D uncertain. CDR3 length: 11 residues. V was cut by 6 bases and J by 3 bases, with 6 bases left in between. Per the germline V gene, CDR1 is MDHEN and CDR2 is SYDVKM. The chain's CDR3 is CASSISYEQYF. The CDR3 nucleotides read TGTGCCAGCAGCATTAGCTACGAGCAGTACTTC.

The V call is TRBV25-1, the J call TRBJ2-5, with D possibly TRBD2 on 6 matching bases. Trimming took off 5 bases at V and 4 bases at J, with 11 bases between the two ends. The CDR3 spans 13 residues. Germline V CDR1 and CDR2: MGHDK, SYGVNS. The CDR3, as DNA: TGTGCCAGCAGTTGGGGACTCGGAGAGACCCAGTACTTC. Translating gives CASSWGLGETQYF.

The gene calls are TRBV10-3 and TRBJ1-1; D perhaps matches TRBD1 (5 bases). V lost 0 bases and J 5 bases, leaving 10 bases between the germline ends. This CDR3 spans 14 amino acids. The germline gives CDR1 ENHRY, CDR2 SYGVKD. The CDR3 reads CAISESAGITEAFF. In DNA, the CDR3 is TGTGCCATCAGTGAGTCGGCAGGGATTACTGAAGCTTTCTTT.

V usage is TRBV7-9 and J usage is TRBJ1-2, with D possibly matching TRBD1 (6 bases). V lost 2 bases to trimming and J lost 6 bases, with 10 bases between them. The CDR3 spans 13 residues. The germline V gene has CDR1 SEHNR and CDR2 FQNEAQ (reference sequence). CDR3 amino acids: CASSLPRQDGYTF. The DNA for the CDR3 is TGTGCCAGCAGCTTACCCCGACAGGATGGCTACACCTTC.

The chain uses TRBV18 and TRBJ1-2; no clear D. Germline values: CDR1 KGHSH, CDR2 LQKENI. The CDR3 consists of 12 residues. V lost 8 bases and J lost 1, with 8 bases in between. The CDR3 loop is CASARGNYGYTF. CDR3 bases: TGTGCCAGCGCGCGGGGTAACTATGGCTACACCTTC.

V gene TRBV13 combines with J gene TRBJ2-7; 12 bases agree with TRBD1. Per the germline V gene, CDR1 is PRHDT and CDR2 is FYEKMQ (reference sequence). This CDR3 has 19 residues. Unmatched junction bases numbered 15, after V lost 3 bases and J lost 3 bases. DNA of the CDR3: TGTGCCAGCAGCTTTTTTTTTGGGACAGGGGGCGATGCTCACTACGAGCAGTACTTC. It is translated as CASSFFFGTGGDAHYEQYF.

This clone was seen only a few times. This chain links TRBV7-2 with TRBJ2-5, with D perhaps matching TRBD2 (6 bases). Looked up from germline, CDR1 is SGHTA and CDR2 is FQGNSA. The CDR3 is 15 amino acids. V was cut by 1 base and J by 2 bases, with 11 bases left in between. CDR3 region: CASSLGGVSQETQYF. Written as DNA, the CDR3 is TGTGCCAGCAGCTTAGGGGGGGTTAGTCAAGAGACCCAGTACTTC.

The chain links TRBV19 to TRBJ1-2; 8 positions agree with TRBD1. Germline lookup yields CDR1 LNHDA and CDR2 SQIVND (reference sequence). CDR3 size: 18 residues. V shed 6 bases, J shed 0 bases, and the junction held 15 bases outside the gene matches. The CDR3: CASRDHRRQGRANYGYTF. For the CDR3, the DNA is TGTGCCAGTAGGGACCACCGACGACAGGGGCGCGCTAACTATGGCTACACCTTC. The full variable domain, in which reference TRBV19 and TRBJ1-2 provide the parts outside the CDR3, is DGGITQSPKYLFRKEGQNVTLSCEQNLNHDAMYWYRQDPGQGLRLIYYSQIVNDFQKGDIAEGYSVSREKKESFPLTVTSAQKNPTAFYLCASRDHRRQGRANYGYTFGSGTRLTVV.

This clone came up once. The chain's CDR3 is CASTVGGRGAYEQYF. CDR3 coding DNA: TGTGCCAGCACCGTGGGGGGCAGGGGGGCCTACGAGCAGTACTTC. The chain links TRBV28 to TRBJ2-7; possibly TRBD1 for D (7 bases). The CDR3 sequence is 15 residues long. V shed 7 bases and J shed 2 bases, with 18 bases lying between them. Germline V gene lookup returns CDR1 MDHEN and CDR2 SYDVKM.

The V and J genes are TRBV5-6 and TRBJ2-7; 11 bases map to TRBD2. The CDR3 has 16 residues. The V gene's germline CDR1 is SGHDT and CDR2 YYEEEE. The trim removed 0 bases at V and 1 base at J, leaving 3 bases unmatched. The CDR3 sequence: CASSLVAGGPSYEQYF. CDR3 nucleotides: TGTGCCAGCAGCTTGGTAGCGGGGGGGCCGTCCTACGAGCAGTACTTC.

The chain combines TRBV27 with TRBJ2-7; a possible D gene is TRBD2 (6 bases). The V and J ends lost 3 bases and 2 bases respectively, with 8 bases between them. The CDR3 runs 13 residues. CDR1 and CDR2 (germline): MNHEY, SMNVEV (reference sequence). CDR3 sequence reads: CASSLGGPYEQYF. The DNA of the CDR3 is TGTGCCAGCAGTTTGGGAGGTCCCTACGAGCAGTACTTC.

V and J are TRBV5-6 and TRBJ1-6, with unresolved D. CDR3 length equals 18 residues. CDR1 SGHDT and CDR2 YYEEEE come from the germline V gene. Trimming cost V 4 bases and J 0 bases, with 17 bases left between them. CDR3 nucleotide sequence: TGTGCCAGCAGCGGGAGGTCTCAGCCGAGCTCCTATAATTCACCCCTCCACTTT. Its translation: CASSGRSQPSSYNSPLHF.

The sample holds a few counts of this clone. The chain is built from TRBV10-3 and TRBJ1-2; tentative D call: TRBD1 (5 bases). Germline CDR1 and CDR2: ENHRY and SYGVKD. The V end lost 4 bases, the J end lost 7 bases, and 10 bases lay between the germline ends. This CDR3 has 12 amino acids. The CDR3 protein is CAISGEGPGYTF. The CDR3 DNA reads TGTGCCATCAGTGGGGAGGGGCCTGGCTACACCTTC.

Written as DNA, the CDR3 is TGTGCCAGCTCACTAGGCCGGACTAGCGGATCAGATACGCAGTATTTT. Protein sequence: CASSLGRTSGSDTQYF. J is TRBJ2-3 and V is TRBV18, with TRBD2 identical over 10 bases. The CDR3 contains 16 residues. V shed 4 bases, J shed 4 bases, and the junction held 8 bases outside the gene matches. CDR1 and CDR2 (germline): KGHSH, LQKENI.

CDR3 DNA sequence: TGTGCCAGCAGTACCTATCCGGGACAGGGGGATTACGAGCAGTACTTC. Translated: CASSTYPGQGDYEQYF. The chain combines TRBV28 with TRBJ2-7, with 11 bases fitting TRBD1. Germline-derived CDR1 and CDR2 are MDHEN and SYDVKM. After removal of 5 bases from V and 4 bases from J, the junction contained 10 bases not matched to a gene. This CDR3 region has 16 residues.

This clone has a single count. As DNA, the CDR3 is TGTGCCATCAGTGATTCGGGGGGGCCCTACAATGAGCAGTTCTTC. This gives the protein CAISDSGGPYNEQFF. The genes are TRBV10-3 and TRBJ2-1; TRBD2 agrees at 8 bases. Per germline, CDR1 ENHRY and CDR2 SYGVKD. This CDR3 region has 15 residues. The V gene end was trimmed by 3 bases and the J gene end by 2 bases; junction bases not matched to a gene: 3.